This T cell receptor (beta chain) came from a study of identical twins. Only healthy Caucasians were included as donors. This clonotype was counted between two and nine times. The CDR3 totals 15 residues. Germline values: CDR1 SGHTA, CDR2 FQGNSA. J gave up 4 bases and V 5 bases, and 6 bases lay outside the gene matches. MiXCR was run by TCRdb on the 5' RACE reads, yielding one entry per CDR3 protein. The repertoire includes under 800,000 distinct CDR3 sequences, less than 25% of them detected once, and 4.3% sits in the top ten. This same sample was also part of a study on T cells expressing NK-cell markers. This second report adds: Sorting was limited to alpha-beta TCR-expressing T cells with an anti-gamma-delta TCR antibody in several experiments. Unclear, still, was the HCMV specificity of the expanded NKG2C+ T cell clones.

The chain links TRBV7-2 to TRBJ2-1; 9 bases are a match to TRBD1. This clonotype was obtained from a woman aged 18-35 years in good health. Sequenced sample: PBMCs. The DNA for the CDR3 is TGTGCCAGCAGCCCAGGACAGGGGCGATACAATGAGCAGTTCTTC. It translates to CASSPGQGRYNEQFF.